Listed here are 30 T cell receptor beta chains from one sample, sequenced in a study of T cells after posttransplantation cyclophosphamide. The protocol was immunoSEQ multiplex PCR, while the TCRdb copy is restricted to in-frame clones and leaves out a portion. The table records roughly 2,200 clones, about three quarters of them present only once. Cyclophosphamide on days +3 and +4 followed busulfan-fludarabine conditioning and a marrow graft. Sequencing used PBMCs, obtained after allogeneic stem cell transplant with posttransplant cyclophosphamide. Receptors originate from a male patient in his sixties or seventies who received an allogeneic stem cell transplant from a related donor and was CMV-positive. Among the T cells, some may be from the graft donor.

The J gene is TRBJ2-7, the V gene TRBV27, with TRBD1 identical over 9 bases. The germline CDR1 and CDR2 sequences are MNHEY and SMNVEV (reference sequence). With 8 bases clipped from V and 6 bases from J, the junction kept 2 bases outside the gene matches. This CDR3 has 11 amino acids. CDR3 nucleotides: TGTGCCAGCGGACAGGGGTCCGAGCAGTACTTC. Its protein is CASGQGSEQYF.

This clone was recorded only once. The chain employs TRBV12-5 and TRBJ1-1; D uncertain. Germline V lookup: CDR1 LGHNT, CDR2 FRNRAP. Trimming removed 1 base from V and 10 bases from J, with 13 bases in between. The CDR3 is 13 amino acids. CDR3 nucleotide sequence: TGTGCTAGTGGTTTGGGAGGGAGGTCCCGAGCTTTCTTT. The encoded protein is CASGLGGRSRAFF.

The rearrangement joins TRBV4-1 to TRBJ2-5; TRBD1 is a possible D gene (7 bases). The CDR3 runs 16 residues. The V end lost 4 bases, the J end lost 2 bases, and 17 bases lay between the germline ends. Per the germline V gene, CDR1 is MGHRA and CDR2 is YSYEKL. CDR3 in DNA: TGCGCCAGCAGCCTTGGGGGCGGGACAGCACAAGAGACCCAGTACTTC. Amino acid sequence: CASSLGGGTAQETQYF.

The V gene is TRBV7-9, the J gene TRBJ2-5; tentative D call: TRBD1 (5 bases). Trimming removed 5 bases at V and 5 bases at J, with 21 bases between. CDR1 SEHNR and CDR2 FQNEAQ come from the germline V gene (reference sequence). The CDR3 extends over 16 amino acids. CDR3 sequence (DNA): TGTGCCAGCAGCCCCCCATTTAGGCAGGGTCGGGAGACCCAGTACTTC. Its translation: CASSPPFRQGRETQYF. Using reference TRBV7-9 and TRBJ2-5 for the parts outside the CDR3, the full variable domain is DTGVSQNPRHKITKRGQNVTFRCDPISEHNRLYWYRQTLGQGPEFLTYFQNEAQLEKSRLLSDRFSAERPKGSFSTLEIQRTEQGDSAMYLCASSPPFRQGRETQYFGPGTRLLVL.

The rearrangement uses TRBV6-6 and TRBJ2-1; TRBD2 aligns across 8 bases. The CDR3 covers 15 residues. V lost 5 bases to trimming and J lost 4 bases; unmatched junction nucleotides: 7. Germline loops: CDR1 MNHNY, CDR2 SVGAGI (reference sequence). CDR3 loop: CASSQRGLLYNEQFF. DNA for the CDR3: TGTGCCAGCAGTCAGCGGGGGCTATTATACAATGAGCAGTTCTTC.

In its sample, this clone is large. V gene TRBV19 combines with J gene TRBJ1-5; the D is unclear. Germline assignment: CDR1 LNHDA and CDR2 SQIVND (reference sequence). This CDR3 region has 16 residues. The germline V and J ends were trimmed by 2 bases and 0 bases, with 11 bases remaining between them. CDR3 sequence reads: CASSIRADYSNQPQHF. CDR3 sequence (DNA): TGTGCCAGTAGTATAAGGGCAGACTATAGCAATCAGCCCCAGCATTTT. The entire variable domain, with the rest obtained from reference TRBV19 and TRBJ1-5, is as follows: DGGITQSPKYLFRKEGQNVTLSCEQNLNHDAMYWYRQDPGQGLRLIYYSQIVNDFQKGDIAEGYSVSREKKESFPLTVTSAQKNPTAFYLCASSIRADYSNQPQHFGDGTRLSIL.

This clone was seen only a few times. The rearrangement uses TRBV7-8 and TRBJ2-1; TRBD2 matches 7 bases. Germline V lookup: CDR1 SGHVS, CDR2 FQNEAQ. Unmatched junction bases numbered 15, after V lost 5 bases and J lost 5 bases. The CDR3 has 17 residues. The CDR3 nucleotides read TGTGCCAGCAGCCGGAGGGGCCAGCGGGGCACCGACAATGAGCAGTTCTTC. Translation: CASSRRGQRGTDNEQFF.

The chain employs TRBV29-1 and TRBJ2-5; TRBD2 is a possible D gene (7 bases). Trimming pared 1 base from V and 5 bases from J, leaving 8 bases between. This CDR3 has 12 residues. Germline CDR1 is SQVTM and CDR2 is ANQGSEA. The chain's CDR3 is CSVEGGGETQYF. CDR3 DNA sequence: TGCAGCGTTGAAGGGGGGGGCGAGACCCAGTACTTC.

CDR3 amino acids: CASSYSKLTDTQYF. The CDR3 DNA is TGTGCCAGCAGTTACTCGAAACTCACAGATACGCAGTATTTT. The rearrangement uses TRBV6-5 and TRBJ2-3; no clear D. CDR1 and CDR2 from the germline V gene are MNHEY and SVGAGI. CDR3 length: 14 residues. V was shortened by 0 bases and J by 2 bases, with 6 bases between the two germline ends.

The CDR3 reads CASSVGDRGSVQTQYF. The CDR3, as DNA: TGTGCCAGCAGCGTAGGGGACAGGGGTAGCGTACAGACCCAGTACTTC. The chain joins TRBV9 to TRBJ2-5; TRBD1 aligns across 10 bases. The CDR3 contains 16 residues. Germline V gives CDR1 SGDLS, CDR2 YYNGEE. The junction had 8 bases not matched to a gene; V was cut back by 0 bases and J by 6 bases. Variable domain in full (rest from reference TRBV9 and TRBJ2-5): DSGVTQTPKHLITATGQRVTLRCSPRSGDLSVYWYQQSLDQGLQFLIQYYNGEERAKGNILERFSAQQFPDLHSELNLSSLELGDSALYFCASSVGDRGSVQTQYFGPGTRLLVL.

This sequence joins TRBV2 and TRBJ1-2, with no clear D. Germline V gives CDR1 SNHLY, CDR2 FYNNEI. Between the trimmed V and J ends, which lost 5 bases and 2 bases, there was a span of 9 bases. The CDR3 has 13 residues. This CDR3 reads CASSRSWNYGYTF. Here the CDR3 DNA reads TGTGCCAGCAGTCGGAGTTGGAACTATGGCTACACCTTC. Variable domain in full (rest from reference TRBV2 and TRBJ1-2): EPEVTQTPSHQVTQMGQEVILRCVPISNHLYFYWYRQILGQKVEFLVSFYNNEISEKSEIFDDQFSVERPDGSNFTLKIRSTKLEDSAMYFCASSRSWNYGYTFGSGTRLTVV.

This sequence joins TRBV7-3 and TRBJ2-2; tentative D call: TRBD2 (6 bases). The CDR3 consists of 15 residues. Germline V gene data show CDR1 as SGHTA and CDR2 as FQGTGA. V lost 4 bases and J lost 8, with 17 bases in between. In nucleotides, the CDR3 is TGTGCCAGCAGCTGGGACCCGGGAGCGGCAGGGGAGCTGTTTTTT. This encodes CASSWDPGAAGELFF.

The CDR3 loop is CASSLGENEQFF. The CDR3 DNA reads as TGTGCCAGCAGCCTAGGCGAGAATGAGCAGTTCTTC. The chain employs TRBV2 and TRBJ2-1; no firm D call. V was pared by 6 bases and J by 7 bases, with 10 bases between. The CDR3 is 12 amino acids. Looked up from germline, CDR1 is SNHLY and CDR2 is FYNNEI.

This clone is judged medium-sized. The chain is built from TRBV25-1 and TRBJ1-4; possibly TRBD1 for D (6 bases). CDR1 is MGHDK, CDR2 SYGVNS, per germline. The V and J ends lost 3 bases and 6 bases respectively, with 17 bases between them. This CDR3 spans 16 amino acids. The CDR3 spells CASSEWGGRRDEKLFF. The CDR3, as DNA: TGTGCCAGCAGTGAGTGGGGGGGGCGCAGAGATGAAAAACTGTTTTTT.

This chain uses TRBV5-6 with TRBJ1-1; possibly TRBD1 for D (6 bases). Germline V gene data show CDR1 as SGHDT and CDR2 as YYEEEE. The CDR3 totals 13 residues. The V and J ends lost 2 bases and 5 bases respectively, with 10 bases between them. CDR3 in DNA: TGTGCCAGCAGCTTACAGGGACGTACTGAAGCTTTCTTT. As protein: CASSLQGRTEAFF. Combining the CDR3 with reference TRBV5-6 and TRBJ1-1 gives the whole variable domain DAGVTQSPTHLIKTRGQQVTLRCSPKSGHDTVSWYQQALGQGPQFIFQYYEEEERQRGNFPDRFSGHQFPNYSSELNVNALLLGDSALYLCASSLQGRTEAFFGQGTRLTVV.

CDR3 amino acids: CASSLDGGGGTDTQYF. The CDR3, as DNA: TGCGCCAGCAGCTTGGACGGTGGCGGGGGGACAGATACGCAGTATTTT. The rearrangement joins TRBV5-1 to TRBJ2-3; TRBD2 aligns across 8 bases. This CDR3 is 16 amino acids long. V lost 0 bases and J lost 3; bases outside the gene matches: 6. Germline CDR1 reads SGHRS; CDR2 reads YFSETQ. The whole variable domain, filled in from reference TRBV5-1 and TRBJ2-3, reads KAGVTQTPRYLIKTRGQQVTLSCSPISGHRSVSWYQQTPGQGLQFLFEYFSETQRNKGNFPGRFSGRQFSNSRSEMNVSTLELGDSALYLCASSLDGGGGTDTQYFGPGTRLTVL.

The genes are TRBV7-3 and TRBJ2-1, with 8 bases aligning to TRBD1. CDR3 length equals 13 residues. Germline loops: CDR1 SGHTA, CDR2 FQGTGA. V trimming: 3 bases; J trimming: 6 bases; junction bases outside the gene matches: 1. CDR3 nucleotide sequence: TGTGCCAGCAGCTTGGACAGGGCCAATGAGCAGTTCTTC. It is translated as CASSLDRANEQFF.

The chain uses TRBV14 and TRBJ2-1; 14 bases agree with TRBD2. The germline gives CDR1 SGHDN, CDR2 FVKESK. This CDR3 spans 15 amino acids. Trimming took 4 bases from V and 10 from J; bases not matched to a gene: 6. This CDR3 is CASSRGLAGGREQFF. CDR3 bases: TGTGCCAGCAGCCGCGGACTAGCGGGGGGCAGGGAGCAGTTCTTC.

The count of this clone is one. This CDR3 is CASSPNTLSYEQYF. The CDR3, as DNA: TGTGCCAGCAGCCCCAACACCCTTTCCTACGAGCAGTACTTC. The chain combines TRBV7-9 with TRBJ2-7; D unresolved. V lost 5 bases to trimming and J lost 1 base, with 12 bases between them. CDR3 size: 14 residues. Germline V CDR1 and CDR2: SEHNR, FQNEAQ (reference sequence).

This clone turned up a few times. The chain links TRBV10-2 to TRBJ2-7, with a tentative D call TRBD2 (5 bases). Per germline, CDR1 WSHSY and CDR2 SAAADI. This CDR3 comprises 14 residues. V was shortened by 7 bases and J by 7 bases, with 20 bases between the two germline ends. Written as DNA, the CDR3 is TGCGCCAGCACGGGAACTAGTCGGATAGGGGAGCAGTACTTC. Translation gives CASTGTSRIGEQYF.

The rearrangement uses TRBV2 and TRBJ1-2, with D possibly TRBD1 on 6 matching bases. V lost 0 bases, J lost 8 bases, and 10 bases lay in between. Per germline, CDR1 SNHLY and CDR2 FYNNEI. This CDR3 spans 13 amino acids. CDR3 residues: CASSEAGAEGYTF. As DNA, the CDR3 is TGTGCCAGCAGTGAAGCGGGGGCGGAGGGCTACACCTTC. Supplemented by reference TRBV2 and TRBJ1-2, the full variable domain reads EPEVTQTPSHQVTQMGQEVILRCVPISNHLYFYWYRQILGQKVEFLVSFYNNEISEKSEIFDDQFSVERPDGSNFTLKIRSTKLEDSAMYFCASSEAGAEGYTFGSGTRLTVV.

The gene calls are TRBV30 and TRBJ2-7; D gene ambiguous. There are 12 residues in the CDR3. Per the germline V gene, CDR1 is GTSNPN and CDR2 is SVGIG (reference sequence). Trimming pared 0 bases from V and 3 bases from J, leaving 6 bases between. The CDR3: CAWSVSSYEQYF. The CDR3 DNA reads TGTGCCTGGAGTGTGTCTAGCTACGAGCAGTACTTC.

The CDR3 nucleotides are TGTGCCAGCAGTCCCGGGGGGACCAACACCGGGGAGCTGTTTTTT. It specifies CASSPGGTNTGELFF. This sequence joins TRBV6-6 and TRBJ2-2; 7 nucleotides line up with TRBD2. V shed 5 bases and J 2 bases; nucleotides not matched to a gene: 5. The germline gives CDR1 MNHNY, CDR2 SVGAGI (reference sequence). The CDR3 consists of 15 residues.

The genes are TRBV11-2 and TRBJ2-1; TRBD1 agrees at 9 bases. This CDR3 is 15 amino acids long. The V gene's germline CDR1 is SGHAT and CDR2 FQNNGV. V shed 5 bases, J shed 3 bases, and the junction held 5 bases outside the gene matches. The CDR3 region has the DNA TGTGCCAGCAGCCGGGGGACAGGGCACTACAATGAGCAGTTCTTC. Translated: CASSRGTGHYNEQFF.

The chain carries TRBV6-4 and TRBJ2-1, with a weak D call TRBD2 (7 bases). The V end lost 3 bases, the J end lost 6 bases, and 18 bases lay between the germline ends. The germline V gene encodes CDR1 MRHNA and CDR2 SNTAGT. The CDR3 extends over 16 amino acids. CDR3 in amino acids: CASSEVPREGVNEQFF. In DNA form, the CDR3 reads TGTGCCAGCAGTGAAGTACCGAGGGAGGGGGTCAATGAGCAGTTCTTC.

The chain combines TRBV5-4 with TRBJ2-3, with D maybe TRBD1 (7 bases). Trimming removed 7 bases from V and 2 bases from J, with 14 bases in between. This CDR3 is 14 amino acids long. From germline, CDR1 is SGHNT and CDR2 YYREEE (reference sequence). CDR3 region: CASRQGGATDTQYF. The CDR3 DNA sequence: TGTGCCAGCCGCCAGGGGGGCGCCACAGATACGCAGTATTTT.

The chain combines TRBV5-1 with TRBJ2-6; a weak D match, TRBD2 (6 bases). Trimming pared 4 bases from V and 0 bases from J, leaving 11 bases between. This CDR3 has 16 residues. The germline gives CDR1 SGHRS, CDR2 YFSETQ. The CDR3 DNA follows: TGCGCCAGCAGCCGGGACTTTAGCTCTGGGGCCAACGTCCTGACTTTC. Its protein is CASSRDFSSGANVLTF.

The CDR3 loop is CASAGTGGSYGYTF. DNA for the CDR3: TGTGCCAGTGCCGGGACAGGGGGCAGCTATGGCTACACCTTC. V usage is TRBV2 and J usage is TRBJ1-2, with TRBD1 matching over 12 bases. Germline V gene data show CDR1 as SNHLY and CDR2 as FYNNEI. V gave up 9 bases and J gave up 4 bases; unmatched junction bases: 6. This CDR3 has 14 amino acids.

This clone appeared a few times. J is TRBJ2-3 and V is TRBV10-2, with 8 bases matching TRBD2. The CDR3 runs to 13 residues. Germline V lookup: CDR1 WSHSY, CDR2 SAAADI. V dropped 8 bases and J dropped 3; count of bases not matched to a gene: 4. CDR3 coding DNA: TGCGCCAGCCGTAGCGGGATTACAGATACGCAGTATTTT. It yields the protein CASRSGITDTQYF.

This clone appeared a few times. The sample has other DNA sequences that encode this CDR3 too. The V call is TRBV30, the J call TRBJ1-2; 8 bases agree with TRBD1. V was clipped by 2 bases and J by 4 bases; unmatched bases: 3. The CDR3 loop spans 13 amino acids. Germline V CDR1 and CDR2: GTSNPN, SVGIG (reference sequence). The CDR3: CAWSRDRPYGYTF. In DNA, the CDR3 is TGTGCCTGGAGTCGGGACAGGCCCTATGGCTACACCTTC.